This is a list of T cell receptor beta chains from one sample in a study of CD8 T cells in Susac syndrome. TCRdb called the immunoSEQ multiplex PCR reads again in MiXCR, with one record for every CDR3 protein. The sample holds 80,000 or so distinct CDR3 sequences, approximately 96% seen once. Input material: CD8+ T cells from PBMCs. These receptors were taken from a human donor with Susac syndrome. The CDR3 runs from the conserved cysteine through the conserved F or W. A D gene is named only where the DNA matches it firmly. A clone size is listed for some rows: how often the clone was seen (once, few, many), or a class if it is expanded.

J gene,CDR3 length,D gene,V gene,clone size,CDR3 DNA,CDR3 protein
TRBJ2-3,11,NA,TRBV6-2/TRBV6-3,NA,TGTGCCAGCTACGAGGGAGATACGCAGTATTTT,CASYEGDTQYF
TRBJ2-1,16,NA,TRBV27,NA,TGTGCCAGCAGTTTAGGACTATCCAGAGGCGACAATGAGCAGTTCTTC,CASSLGLSRGDNEQFF
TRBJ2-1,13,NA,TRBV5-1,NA,TGCGCCAGCAGCTTTGCACCCTCCAATGAGCAGTTCTTC,CASSFAPSNEQFF
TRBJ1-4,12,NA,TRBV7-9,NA,TGTGCCAGCAGCCCGTCAGGAGGGAAACTGTTTTTT,CASSPSGGKLFF
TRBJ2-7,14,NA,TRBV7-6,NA,TGTGCCAGCAGCCCGGGACTTAACCCGAGGGAGCAGTACTTC,CASSPGLNPREQYF
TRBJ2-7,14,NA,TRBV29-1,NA,TGCAGCGCCGCCGGTCAAAAAAACTCCTACGAGCAGTACTTC,CSAAGQKNSYEQYF
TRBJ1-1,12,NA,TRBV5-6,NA,TGTGCCAGCAGCTACAGCCCCACTGAAGCTTTCTTT,CASSYSPTEAFF
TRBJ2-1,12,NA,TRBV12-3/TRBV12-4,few,TGTGCCAGCAGTTTCGGCTACAATGAGCAGTTCTTC,CASSFGYNEQFF
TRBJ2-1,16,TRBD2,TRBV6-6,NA,TGTGCCAGCACCTCCCGAAGGACTAGCGGTAACAATGAGCAGTTCTTC,CASTSRRTSGNNEQFF
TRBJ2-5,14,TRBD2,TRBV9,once,TGTGCCAGCAGCTTCGCGGGGGGGCTGGAGACCCAGTACTTC,CASSFAGGLETQYF